This entry features one T cell receptor (beta chain) sequence. TCRdb called the 5' RACE reads again in MiXCR, with one record for every CDR3 protein. Among 620,000 or so distinct CDR3 sequences, approximately 16% were seen once, and the ten largest hold 17%. The CDR3 is made up of 15 amino acids. In germline, CDR1 is SGHNT, CDR2 YYREEE (reference sequence). Trimming removed 4 bases from V and 3 bases from J, with 11 bases in between. This specimen belongs to a study of T cells after yellow fever vaccination. This rearrangement joins TRBV5-4 to TRBJ1-6, with unresolved D. This material consisted of PBMCs, taken less than 6 days after the first yellow fever vaccination. The clonotype was recovered from a man in his late teens or twenties who received the YFV17D yellow fever vaccine. The CDR3 loop reads CASSPESHYNSPLHF. In DNA form, the CDR3 reads TGTGCCAGCAGCCCAGAGTCCCACTATAATTCACCCCTCCACTTT.